A selection of T cell receptor beta chains follows, all from one sample in a study of CD4 T cells in relation to SARS-CoV-2 and coronaviruses. Libraries were prepared by immunoSEQ multiplex PCR; TCRdb keeps only in-frame clonotypes and omits some of them. Of 25,000 to 35,000 clones detected, more than 60% appear once; the ten largest clones hold around 3.1%. No cognate antigen is known for these TCRs. The sequenced material came from memory CD4+ T cells from PBMCs, cultured in vitro. The source is an adult with COVID-19. Both conserved end residues are part of each CDR3. The order of the fields is D gene, J gene, V gene, clone size, CDR3 protein, CDR3 DNA. A D gene is named only where the DNA matches it firmly. Not all rows give a size; the values are once, few, many and, for expanded clones, a class.

>NA|TRBJ1-6|TRBV28|NA
CASSLERRPRGAPLHF
TGTGCCAGCAGTTTAGAACGCAGGCCCCGAGGGGCACCCCTCCACTTT
>NA|TRBJ2-7|TRBV2|NA
CASKWVQGKPEQYF
TGTGCCAGCAAGTGGGTGCAGGGGAAACCCGAGCAGTACTTC
>NA|TRBJ1-5|TRBV3-1/TRBV3-2|NA
CASSQGAGASNQPQHF
TGTGCCAGCAGCCAAGGGGCAGGGGCCTCTAATCAGCCCCAGCATTTT
>NA|TRBJ1-5|TRBV6-4|NA
CASRGLGAYSNQPQHF
TGTGCCAGCAGGGGTTTGGGGGCATATAGCAATCAGCCCCAGCATTTT
>NA|TRBJ2-1|TRBV7-2|NA
CASSLGLVNEQFF
TGTGCCAGCAGCTTAGGCTTAGTCAATGAGCAGTTCTTC
>NA|TRBJ2-3|TRBV6-2/TRBV6-3|NA
CASSYIGGTQYF
TGTGCCAGCAGTTACATAGGGGGTACGCAGTATTTT
>NA|TRBJ1-1|TRBV7-8|NA
CASSPQTDQGGRNTEAFF
TGTGCCAGCAGCCCCCAGACTGACCAAGGCGGGAGGAACACTGAAGCTTTCTTT
>NA|TRBJ2-2|TRBV6-1|NA
CASSEILGAGELFF
TGTGCCAGCAGTGAAATACTCGGTGCCGGGGAGCTGTTTTTT
>TRBD2|TRBJ2-3|TRBV6-4|few
CASSDSRETDTQYF
TGTGCCAGCAGTGACTCGCGGGAGACAGATACGCAGTATTTT
>NA|TRBJ2-2|TRBV19|once
CASSIGAGTGELFF
TGTGCCAGTAGTATAGGGGCCGGCACCGGGGAGCTGTTTTTT
>TRBD2|TRBJ2-1|TRBV7-9|NA
CASSFRPAGGLGHEQFF
TGTGCCAGCAGCTTCCGTCCGGCGGGAGGATTGGGACATGAGCAGTTCTTC
>NA|TRBJ2-1|TRBV6-5|few
CASISFGEQFF
TGTGCCAGCATCTCTTTCGGGGAGCAGTTCTTC
>NA|TRBJ2-1|TRBV4-1|NA
CASTAGGLKDNEQFF
TGCGCCAGCACCGCCGGGGGACTCAAAGACAATGAGCAGTTCTTC
>NA|TRBJ2-5|TRBV4-3|NA
CASSQRPSGPRSMGETQYF
TGCGCCAGCAGCCAAAGGCCCTCGGGACCCCGGTCAATGGGCGAGACCCAGTACTTC
>TRBD2|TRBJ2-5|TRBV6-1|NA
CASSERWGAVSGRLRETQYF
TGTGCCAGCAGTGAACGGTGGGGGGCCGTTAGCGGGAGACTCCGGGAGACCCAGTACTTC
>NA|TRBJ2-1|TRBV19|NA
CASSRAIYNEQFF
TGTGCCAGTAGTAGGGCAATATACAATGAGCAGTTCTTC
>TRBD2|TRBJ2-3|TRBV6-5|NA
CASSPTSGSGDTQYF
TGTGCCAGCAGTCCGACTAGCGGGAGTGGAGATACGCAGTATTTT
>TRBD1|TRBJ1-1|TRBV28|once
CARYGQGRSEAFF
TGTGCACGATACGGACAGGGAAGGTCTGAAGCTTTCTTT
>NA|TRBJ1-2|TRBV28|NA
CASRYPGGNYGYTF
TGTGCCAGCAGGTATCCGGGAGGGAACTATGGCTACACCTTC
>TRBD2|TRBJ2-7|TRBV7-8|NA
CASSYARTSGIYEQYF
TGTGCCAGCAGCTATGCGAGGACTAGCGGAATTTACGAGCAGTACTTC
>NA|TRBJ1-1|TRBV6-2/TRBV6-3|NA
CASSDPGRRLVNTEAFF
TGTGCCAGCAGTGACCCGGGACGGCGGTTGGTGAACACTGAAGCTTTCTTT
>NA|TRBJ2-5|TRBV6-5|NA
CASRRDTMYQETQYF
TGTGCCAGCAGAAGGGACACCATGTACCAAGAGACCCAGTACTTC
>TRBD2|TRBJ2-1|TRBV7-2|NA
CASSELPTSGRRFF
TGTGCCAGCAGCGAACTCCCGACTAGCGGCAGAAGGTTCTTC
>TRBD1|TRBJ2-7|TRBV5-4|NA
CASSLSGTGAYEQYF
TGTGCCAGCAGCTTGTCAGGGACAGGGGCCTACGAGCAGTACTTC